This T cell receptor (beta chain) was sequenced during a study of T cells after yellow fever vaccination. Overall study context: When fractions had low cell numbers, they were prepared with SMART-Seq v4 Ultra Low Input.

Study-wide findings and caveats: A small share of clonotypes appeared in both CD4 and CD8 compartments. A weaker but faster secondary response was observed, peaking on day 5 versus 15.

The ends were cut back, 6 bases at V and 4 bases at J, with 18 bases in the middle. The CDR3 totals 15 residues. From germline, CDR1 is MDHEN and CDR2 SYDVKM. A remark on this clonotype: Antigen unknown.

TCR cDNA was made by 5'RACE template switching, adding a universal primer site and UMIs. TCRdb re-derived calls from the 5' RACE reads in MiXCR, one entry per CDR3 protein. Of approximately 250,000 distinct CDR3 sequences in the sample, over 6.5% were seen once. J is TRBJ2-5 and V is TRBV28; possible D gene TRBD2, 6 bases. The clonotype originates from a man aged 25-45 years who received the YFV17D yellow fever vaccine. Source: CD4+ T cells sorted from PBMCs, taken on the day of the yellow fever booster vaccination. The chain's CDR3 is CASRPGGLIGETQYF. CDR3 DNA: TGTGCCAGCAGACCCGGAGGGTTAATAGGAGAGACCCAGTACTTC.